This is a list of T cell receptor beta chains from one sample in a study of cytomegalovirus exposure and HLA in healthy donors. Profiled with immunoSEQ multiplex PCR; TCRdb holds only in-frame clones, not every one. This sample has fewer than 200,000 clones, with 81% found just once. The sequenced material came from PBMCs. Receptor source: a young woman in good health and CMV-seropositive. The CDR3 runs from the conserved cysteine through the conserved F or W. D genes are given only for firm matches. Expanded clones are given a class, and other clones once, few, many or no size at all.

d_call	clone_size	j_call	v_call	cdr3_aa	cdr3_nt
NA	NA	TRBJ2-7	TRBV7-9	CASSSGVREQYF	TGTGCCAGCAGCTCAGGGGTTAGGGAGCAGTACTTC
NA	NA	TRBJ1-3	TRBV19	CASSETGSGNTIYF	TGTGCCAGTAGTGAAACAGGGTCTGGAAACACCATATATTTT
TRBD1	NA	TRBJ2-3	TRBV7-9	CASSLSPTGISTDTQYF	TGTGCCAGCAGCTTAAGCCCGACAGGGATTAGCACAGATACGCAGTATTTT
TRBD1	NA	TRBJ1-4	TRBV29-1	CSVPLEGTGRDEKLFF	TGCAGCGTTCCCCTTGAGGGGACAGGCCGGGATGAAAAACTGTTTTTT
TRBD2	NA	TRBJ2-5	TRBV10-2	CATSGGAETQYF	TGCGCCACCTCCGGGGGGGCCGAGACCCAGTACTTC
NA	once	TRBJ1-6	TRBV6-5	CASSPSNSPLHF	TGTGCCAGCAGCCCCAGTAATTCACCCCTCCACTTT
TRBD1	few	TRBJ1-6	TRBV7-9	CASSLGGLSSPLHF	TGTGCCAGCAGCCTAGGGGGCCTAAGTTCACCCCTCCACTTT
NA	NA	TRBJ1-6	TRBV13	CASSRGRSGTALYNSPLHF	TGTGCCAGCAGTCGGGGCCGATCAGGGACTGCCTTATATAATTCACCCCTCCACTTT
NA	NA	TRBJ2-3	TRBV15	CATSRDPVGTDTQYF	TGTGCCACCAGCAGAGATCCCGTAGGCACAGATACGCAGTATTTT
NA	few	TRBJ2-7	TRBV30	CAWSEGNTGEQYF	TGTGCCTGGAGTGAGGGGAATACGGGCGAGCAGTACTTC
NA	NA	TRBJ1-6	TRBV4-3	CASSQDRGIYNSPLHF	TGCGCCAGCAGCCAAGATCGGGGGATCTATAATTCACCCCTCCACTTT
NA	NA	TRBJ2-5	TRBV4-3	CASSQTWRGGAYQETQYF	TGCGCCAGCAGCCAGACCTGGAGGGGGGGAGCTTACCAAGAGACCCAGTACTTC
NA	NA	TRBJ2-3	TRBV2	CASSGGGGMPDTQYF	TGTGCCAGCAGTGGGGGAGGGGGAATGCCAGATACGCAGTATTTT
NA	NA	TRBJ1-3	TRBV29-1	CSVDRGANTIYF	TGCAGCGTTGATCGGGGGGCGAACACCATATATTTT
NA	NA	TRBJ1-1	TRBV18	CASSPRRANGEEAFF	TGTGCCAGCTCACCCCGCCGGGCAAATGGGGAGGAAGCTTTCTTT
TRBD2	NA	TRBJ2-1	TRBV11-3	CASSPRGESYNEQFF	TGTGCCAGCAGCCCTCGGGGGGAATCCTACAATGAGCAGTTCTTC
TRBD1	NA	TRBJ1-4	TRBV18	CASSPLQGHNEKLFF	TGTGCCAGCTCACCACTACAGGGGCATAATGAAAAACTGTTTTTT
NA	once	TRBJ1-1	TRBV5-6	CASSLASGEAFF	TGTGCCAGCAGCTTGGCTTCGGGTGAAGCTTTCTTT
NA	NA	TRBJ1-1	TRBV6-4	CASSDEGGTEAFF	TGTGCCAGCAGTGACGAAGGGGGCACTGAAGCTTTCTTT
TRBD2	NA	TRBJ2-2	TRBV6-5	CASMRGVLTGELFF	TGTGCCAGCATGCGGGGGGTCTTGACCGGGGAGCTGTTTTTT